These 7 T cell receptor beta chains were all obtained from the same sample, sequenced in a study of T-cell memory formation after mild COVID-19. TCRdb redid the calling of the 5' RACE reads with MiXCR, one entry per CDR3 protein. The sample lists under 90,000 distinct CDR3 sequences; 14% were seen once. The sequenced sample was PBMCs or a T cell subset sorted from them (not recorded which). The receptor set was obtained from an adult woman who had mild COVID-19 (a few samples of this study predate the infection). Cell type and time point are not known.

The chain couples TRBV2 to TRBJ2-1; D might be TRBD1 or TRBD2, each matching 5 bases. The germline CDR1 and CDR2 sequences are SNHLY and FYNNEI. Trimming stripped 5 bases from V and 0 bases from J, with 14 bases between. The CDR3 consists of 16 residues. The CDR3, as DNA: TGTGCCAGCAGTCCCGGGGCGGGTAGCTCCTACAATGAGCAGTTCTTC. Its translation: CASSPGAGSSYNEQFF.

The sample holds a few counts of this clonotype. The genes are TRBV4-1 and TRBJ1-1; no clear D gene. This CDR3 contains 13 residues. V shed 0 bases and J shed 4 bases, with 6 bases lying between them. Germline CDR1 MGHRA, CDR2 YSYEKL. CDR3: CASSQERPTEAFF. The CDR3 DNA sequence: TGCGCCAGCAGCCAAGAGAGGCCCACTGAAGCTTTCTTT.

This clonotype was seen a few times. V usage is TRBV5-8 and J usage is TRBJ2-7; D might be TRBD1 (6 bases). CDR3 length: 14 amino acids. The V gene's germline CDR1 is SGHTS and CDR2 YDEGEE. V lost 1 base, J lost 1 base, and 9 bases lay in between. The DNA of the CDR3 is TGTGCCAGCAGCTTGAGGGACACTTCCTACGAGCAGTACTTC. Translated, it gives CASSLRDTSYEQYF.

This clonotype was seen more than once but under ten times. This chain joins TRBV7-3 and TRBJ2-1; TRBD2 is a possible D gene (5 bases). The V and J ends lost 0 bases and 3 bases respectively, with 9 bases between them. The germline V gene has CDR1 SGHTA and CDR2 FQGTGA. The CDR3 covers 15 residues. The CDR3 coding sequence is TGTGCCAGCAGCTTAACGGCCGGGGACTACAATGAGCAGTTCTTC. Translation gives CASSLTAGDYNEQFF.

The chain uses TRBV19 and TRBJ2-3; weak D call: TRBD2 (5 bases). The CDR3 sequence is 14 residues long. Germline CDR1 reads LNHDA; CDR2 reads SQIVND (reference sequence). Trimming removed 3 bases from V and 4 bases from J, with 11 bases in between. CDR3 nucleotide sequence: TGTGCCAGTAGTATTGTAGAGGGCGCAGATACGCAGTATTTT. Residues: CASSIVEGADTQYF.

The V and J genes are TRBV7-2 and TRBJ2-1, with D unclear. The V end was cut by 5 bases, the J end by 8 bases, with 13 bases between. CDR1 is SGHTA, CDR2 FQGNSA, per germline. The length of the CDR3 is 13 residues. CDR3: CASSLRPGDEQFF. CDR3 nucleotide sequence: TGTGCCAGCAGCCTTCGTCCGGGCGATGAGCAGTTCTTC. The full variable domain, with the rest looked up from reference TRBV7-2 and TRBJ2-1, is GAGVSQSPSNKVTEKGKDVELRCDPISGHTALYWYRQSLGQGLEFLIYFQGNSAPDKSGLPSDRFSAERTGGSVSTLTIQRTQQEDSAVYLCASSLRPGDEQFFGPGTRLTVL.

V and J are TRBV7-6 and TRBJ2-3, with 7 bases that match TRBD2. The CDR3 loop spans 18 amino acids. Germline V CDR1 and CDR2: SGHVS, FNYEAQ. J gave up 2 bases and V 1 base, and 12 bases lay outside the gene matches. CDR3 DNA sequence: TGTGCCAGCAGCTTAGGTCCGGTGGGGAGCGGGGCCACAGATACGCAGTATTTT. This translates into CASSLGPVGSGATDTQYF.